The clone carrying this T cell receptor (beta chain) occurred a few times. The sample comes from a study of blood T cell repertoires in COVID-19. As handled by the study authors: Quantification of nucleated cells was approximated via reference gene primer amplification. Clones were read by immunoSEQ multiplex PCR, and TCRdb kept only the in-frame ones, dropping some. That table supplies the V and J calls and clone size; D and trimming were determined from the DNA. Here the sample spans 250,000 to 300,000 clones, approximately 85% being singletons. Germline V gene sequence: CDR1 LGHNT, CDR2 FRNRAP. With 0 bases removed from V and 6 bases from J, the gap between germline ends came to 11 bases. This CDR3 contains 14 residues.

This chain connects TRBV12-5 to TRBJ1-1, with D uncertain. This receptor was taken from a man between 50 and 59 years old with active or convalescent COVID-19. Material for sequencing was peripheral blood. The CDR3 bases are TGTGCTAGTGGTTTGGTACCGATCATAGCTGAAGCTTTCTTT. Its protein is CASGLVPIIAEAFF. Variable domain in full (rest from reference TRBV12-5 and TRBJ1-1): DARVTQTPRHKVTEMGQEVTMRCQPILGHNTVFWYRQTMMQGLELLAYFRNRAPLDDSGMPKDRFSAEMPDATLATLKIQPSEPRDSAVYFCASGLVPIIAEAFFGQGTRLTVV.